A selection of T cell receptor beta chains follows, all from one sample in a study of blood T cells in healthy people across ages. TCRdb re-called the 5' RACE reads with MiXCR, one entry per CDR3 protein. The table records about 930,000 distinct CDR3 sequences, just under 30% of them present only once. These data also featured in a second study, about T cells of mothers and their children.

Material for sequencing was blood. These receptors came from a woman between 40 and 50 years old in good health. CDR3s include the opening cysteine and the closing phenylalanine or tryptophan. The order of the fields is J gene, D gene, clone size, V gene, CDR3 DNA, CDR3 protein. The D gene is left open where the match is weak. The size field is filled for only some rows; it gives once, few, many or a size class.

>TRBJ1-6|.|many|TRBV7-2
TGTGCCAGCAGCTTAGGGTCTTATAATTCACCCCTCCACTTT
CASSLGSYNSPLHF
>TRBJ2-1|TRBD2|many|TRBV7-9
TGTGCCAGCAGCCGATCTAGCGGTTTCTCCTACAATGAGCAGTTCTTC
CASSRSSGFSYNEQFF
>TRBJ2-7|.|many|TRBV6-2/TRBV6-3
TGTGCCAGCAGTTACGCCGACAGCTACGAGCAGTACTTC
CASSYADSYEQYF
>TRBJ2-7|TRBD2|few|TRBV28
TGTGCCAGCAGTCCCTGGGGAGGGGCGGTGTACGAGCAGTACTTC
CASSPWGGAVYEQYF
>TRBJ1-2|.|.|TRBV5-1
TGCGCCAGCAGCCCCGACGGGAGCCCTACTAACTATGGCTACACCTTC
CASSPDGSPTNYGYTF
>TRBJ2-1|.|.|TRBV25-1
TGTGCCAGCAGTGAATCCCGGACGGCTTACAATGAGCAGTTCTTC
CASSESRTAYNEQFF
>TRBJ1-1|.|many|TRBV29-1
TGCAGCGTTTTTAATGGGGCTGAAGCTTTCTTT
CSVFNGAEAFF
>TRBJ1-1|.|few|TRBV9
TGTGCCAGCAGCGTATCCGGACTGATGAACACTGAAGCTTTCTTT
CASSVSGLMNTEAFF
>TRBJ2-5|.|few|TRBV12-3/TRBV12-4
TGTGCCAGCAGTCTAAAGCGGGTGCAAGAGACCCAGTACTTC
CASSLKRVQETQYF
>TRBJ2-5|TRBD1|many|TRBV15
TGTGCCACCAGAGGACAGGAGTTCCAAGAGACCCAGTACTTC
CATRGQEFQETQYF
>TRBJ2-6|TRBD2|many|TRBV5-6
TGTGCCAGCAGCCCCCTGGGAGGGCTCCTATCCGCTTCTGGGGCCAACGTCCTGACTTTC
CASSPLGGLLSASGANVLTF
>TRBJ2-3|TRBD2|few|TRBV20-1
TGCAGTGCTAAGCCTAGCGGGAGGGCAGATACGCAGTATTTT
CSAKPSGRADTQYF
>TRBJ2-7|.|.|TRBV10-3
TGTGCCATCCGGACTGAGAATTCCTACGAGCAGTACTTC
CAIRTENSYEQYF
>TRBJ2-2|TRBD2|few|TRBV28
TGTGCCAGCACCGTAGCGGGAACCGGGGAGCTGTTTTTT
CASTVAGTGELFF
>TRBJ1-1|.|few|TRBV7-6
TGTGCCAGCAGCAGCCCGACAGGTCTTGGCACTGAAGCTTTCTTT
CASSSPTGLGTEAFF
>TRBJ1-2|.|many|TRBV12-3/TRBV12-4
TGTGCCAGCCATTACCTCTATGGCTACACCTTC
CASHYLYGYTF
>TRBJ2-7|.|.|TRBV20-1
TGCAGTGCTAGGGGCGGGGTTCTCGGGAATTCGTTCGAGCAGTACTTC
CSARGGVLGNSFEQYF
>TRBJ2-5|.|.|TRBV20-1
TGCAGTGTAAGGGACAACCAAGAGACCCAGTACTTC
CSVRDNQETQYF
>TRBJ2-1|.|many|TRBV6-5
TGTGCCAGCAGTTACTCTAGCACTAGGAAGCAGTTCTTC
CASSYSSTRKQFF
>TRBJ1-2|.|many|TRBV12-3/TRBV12-4
TGTGCCAGCAGTCCCCGGTTAGGGCAACTCAACTATGGCTACACCTTC
CASSPRLGQLNYGYTF
>TRBJ2-5|.|medium-sized|TRBV20-1
TGCAGTGCTAGAGGGACTGCCCCCCAGGAGACCCAGTACTTC
CSARGTAPQETQYF
>TRBJ2-6|.|.|TRBV27
TGTGCCAGCAGTGTGTTCTCTGGGGCCTACGTCCTGACTTTC
CASSVFSGAYVLTF
>TRBJ2-3|.|.|TRBV7-8
TGTGCCAGCATACAGCTGCCCGCGGCAGATACGCAGTATTTT
CASIQLPAADTQYF
>TRBJ2-5|.|few|TRBV20-1
TGCAGTGCCCATTGGCAGCAAGAGACCCAGTACTTC
CSAHWQQETQYF
>TRBJ2-3|.|few|TRBV6-5
TGTGCCAGCAGTTCACCCCACACAGATACGCAGTATTTT
CASSSPHTDTQYF
>TRBJ2-1|.|.|TRBV9
TGTGCCAGCAGCGTAGGATTGGCCCTGGGTGACAATGAGCAGTTCTTC
CASSVGLALGDNEQFF
>TRBJ1-5|.|many|TRBV7-2
TGTGCCAGCAGCTTAGTAGAGAATCAGCCCCAGCATTTT
CASSLVENQPQHF
>TRBJ1-1|.|few|TRBV3-1
TGTGCCAGCAGCCATGCGGGACTGATGAACACTGAAGCTTTCTTT
CASSHAGLMNTEAFF
>TRBJ1-3|.|few|TRBV12-3/TRBV12-4
TGTGCCAGTATAGACAGGATCTCTGGAAACACCATATATTTT
CASIDRISGNTIYF
>TRBJ2-2|TRBD2|.|TRBV4-1
TGCGCCAGCAACCCGCTAGCGGGGTATGCCGGGGAGCTGTTTTTT
CASNPLAGYAGELFF
>TRBJ1-2|.|many|TRBV7-9
TGTGCCAGCAGCTTAGAAGGGGGTGGCTACACCTTC
CASSLEGGGYTF
>TRBJ2-7|TRBD1|.|TRBV7-2
TGTGCCAGCAGCACCACGGACAGGGCTTACGAGCAGTACTTC
CASSTTDRAYEQYF
>TRBJ1-4|.|.|TRBV19
TGTGCCAGTAGTATTGGAGACAGGATGGATGAAAAACTGTTTTTT
CASSIGDRMDEKLFF
>TRBJ2-7|.|few|TRBV5-1
TGCGCCAGCAGCCCCCGGGTAGCCCTAGACGAGCAGTACTTC
CASSPRVALDEQYF
>TRBJ2-5|TRBD2|.|TRBV30
TGTGCCTGGAGCGCAGCTCTAGCGGGGGGGCAAGAGACCCAGTACTTC
CAWSAALAGGQETQYF
>TRBJ1-2|TRBD1|many|TRBV12-3/TRBV12-4
TGTGCCAGCAGACTAACAGGGGACTATGGCTACACCTTC
CASRLTGDYGYTF
>TRBJ2-3|.|few|TRBV7-2
TGTGCCAGCAGATTAGGAGGGGTCCTCACAGATACGCAGTATTTT
CASRLGGVLTDTQYF
>TRBJ2-5|.|few|TRBV7-9
TGTGCCAGCAGCCCCGGGGCGGTAGAGACCCAGTACTTC
CASSPGAVETQYF
>TRBJ2-7|.|few|TRBV13
TGTGCCAGCACCCCGGGGGGGACAGAGAAATACGAGCAGTACTTC
CASTPGGTEKYEQYF
>TRBJ2-4|.|few|TRBV5-5
TGTGCCAGCAGCTTGGGTATACGAGGGGGGGTAGCCAAAAACATTCAGTACTTC
CASSLGIRGGVAKNIQYF
>TRBJ2-1|.|.|TRBV5-1
TGCGCCAGCAGCTTGGAGTATGGCGAGCAGTTCTTC
CASSLEYGEQFF
>TRBJ2-7|.|many|TRBV12-3/TRBV12-4
TGTGCCAGCAGCCCGTCTGCAGCCCTCGACGAGCAGTACTTC
CASSPSAALDEQYF
>TRBJ1-5|.|.|TRBV30
TGTGCCTGGAGTCCTAACAGGGCTGGAAGCCAGCCCCAGCATTTT
CAWSPNRAGSQPQHF
>TRBJ2-7|.|many|TRBV7-3
TGTGCCAGCAGCTTGGGTAGCGGCCGCGTTTACGAGCAGTACTTC
CASSLGSGRVYEQYF
>TRBJ1-4|.|.|TRBV9
TGTGCCAGCAGCGAGCGACGGATGCACTTTTTT
CASSERRMHFF
>TRBJ1-5|.|.|TRBV2
TGTGCCAGCAGTGAAGTTGCGGGGAACAATCAGCCCCAGCATTTT
CASSEVAGNNQPQHF
>TRBJ1-4|TRBD1|few|TRBV29-1
TGCAGCGTTCGACAGGGTGGGGGTGAAAAACTGTTTTTT
CSVRQGGGEKLFF
>TRBJ2-5|.|few|TRBV29-1
TGCAGCGCCCGATGGGCGATTTCTGAGACCCAGTACTTC
CSARWAISETQYF
>TRBJ2-4|.|.|TRBV2
TGTGCCAGCACGGGGGCCCGTGTAGAGCAGTACTTC
CASTGARVEQYF
>TRBJ1-1|.|few|TRBV10-3
TGTGCCATCAGTGAGTCAGGCGGGACTGAAGCTTTCTTT
CAISESGGTEAFF
>TRBJ2-1|TRBD2|.|TRBV20-1
TGCAGTGTGGGACTAGCGGGGGTCTACTCCTACAATGAGCAGTTCTTC
CSVGLAGVYSYNEQFF
>TRBJ1-6|.|many|TRBV7-8
TGTGCCAGCAGCCGGACGGAATCACCCCTCCACTTT
CASSRTESPLHF
>TRBJ2-1|.|.|TRBV24-1
TGTGCCACCAGGGATTTCGGGACGGCTGAGCAGTTCTTC
CATRDFGTAEQFF
>TRBJ2-1|TRBD2|few|TRBV9
TGTGCCAGCAGCGTAGAGACTAGCGGGGGGGCTAAGCAGTTCTTC
CASSVETSGGAKQFF
>TRBJ2-2|.|.|TRBV7-3
TGTGCCAGCAGCCCCGGGGTGGGGGCAGACACCGGGGAGCTGTTTTTT
CASSPGVGADTGELFF
>TRBJ2-1|.|many|TRBV20-1
TGCAGTGCTATACCGGGACTCAGCTTGAGGAATGAGCAGTTCTTC
CSAIPGLSLRNEQFF